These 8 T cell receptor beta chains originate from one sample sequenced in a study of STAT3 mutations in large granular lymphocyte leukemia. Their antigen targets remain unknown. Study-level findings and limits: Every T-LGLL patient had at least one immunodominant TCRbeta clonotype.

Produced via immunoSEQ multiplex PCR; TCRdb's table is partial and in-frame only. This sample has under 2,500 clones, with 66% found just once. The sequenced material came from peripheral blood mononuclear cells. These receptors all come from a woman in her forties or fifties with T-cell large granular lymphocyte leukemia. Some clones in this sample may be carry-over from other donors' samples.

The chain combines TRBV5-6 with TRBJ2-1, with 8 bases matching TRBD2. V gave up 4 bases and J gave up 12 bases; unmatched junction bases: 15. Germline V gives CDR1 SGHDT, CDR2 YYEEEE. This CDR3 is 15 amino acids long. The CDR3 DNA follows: TGTGCCAGCAGCGACCTAGCGGGTATGCTCGGTCGGCAGTTCTTC. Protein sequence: CASSDLAGMLGRQFF.

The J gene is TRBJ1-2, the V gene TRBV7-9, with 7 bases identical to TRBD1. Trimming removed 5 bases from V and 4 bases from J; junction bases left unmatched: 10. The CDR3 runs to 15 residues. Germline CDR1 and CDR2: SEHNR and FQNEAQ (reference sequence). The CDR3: CASSAIRQGIYGYTF. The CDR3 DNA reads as TGTGCCAGCAGCGCCATTCGACAGGGTATCTATGGCTACACCTTC.

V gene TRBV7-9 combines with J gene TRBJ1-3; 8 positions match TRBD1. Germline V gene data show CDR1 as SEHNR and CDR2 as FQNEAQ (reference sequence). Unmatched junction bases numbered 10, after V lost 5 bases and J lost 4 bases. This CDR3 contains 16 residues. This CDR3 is CASSRTGLVSGNTIYF. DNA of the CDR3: TGTGCCAGCAGCAGGACAGGGCTGGTTTCCGGAAACACCATATATTTT.

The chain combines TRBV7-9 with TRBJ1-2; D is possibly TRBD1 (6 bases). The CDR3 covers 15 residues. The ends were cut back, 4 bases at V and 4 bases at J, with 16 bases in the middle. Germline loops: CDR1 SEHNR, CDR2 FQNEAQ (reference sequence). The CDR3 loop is CASSSPGHLPYGYTF. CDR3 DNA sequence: TGTGCCAGCAGCTCGCCGGGACACCTACCCTATGGCTACACCTTC.

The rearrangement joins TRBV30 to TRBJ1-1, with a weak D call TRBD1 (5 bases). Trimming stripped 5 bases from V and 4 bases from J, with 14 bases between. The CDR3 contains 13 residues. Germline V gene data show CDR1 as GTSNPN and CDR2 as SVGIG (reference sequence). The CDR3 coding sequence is TGTGCCTGGCATCCACACGGGGGCACTGAAGCTTTCTTT. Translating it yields CAWHPHGGTEAFF.

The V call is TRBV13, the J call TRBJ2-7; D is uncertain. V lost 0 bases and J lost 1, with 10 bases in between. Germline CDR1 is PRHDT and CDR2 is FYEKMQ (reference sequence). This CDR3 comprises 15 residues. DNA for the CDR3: TGTGCCAGCAGCTTAGGCGTGGACGGATCCTACGAGCAGTACTTC. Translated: CASSLGVDGSYEQYF.

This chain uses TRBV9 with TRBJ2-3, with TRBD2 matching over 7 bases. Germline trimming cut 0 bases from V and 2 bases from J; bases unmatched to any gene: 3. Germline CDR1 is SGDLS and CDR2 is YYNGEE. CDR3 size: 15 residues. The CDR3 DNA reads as TGTGCCAGCAGCGTAGCGGGAGGTACCACAGATACGCAGTATTTT. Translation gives CASSVAGGTTDTQYF.

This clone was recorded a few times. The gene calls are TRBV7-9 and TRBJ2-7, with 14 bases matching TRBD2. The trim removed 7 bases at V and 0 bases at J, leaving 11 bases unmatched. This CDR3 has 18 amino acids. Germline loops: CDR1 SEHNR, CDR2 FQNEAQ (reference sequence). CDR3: CASIYAGTSGSFSYEQYF. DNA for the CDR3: TGTGCCAGCATCTATGCCGGGACTAGCGGGAGTTTCTCCTACGAGCAGTACTTC.